The clone carrying this T cell receptor beta chain was detected only once. Its antigen remains unidentified. The data originate from a study of T cell responses to AZD1222 COVID-19 vaccine. Study-level points and caveats: At study baseline, merely more than 5 AZD1222 recipients were seropositive.

The CDR3 runs 15 residues. V was shortened by 0 bases and J by 0 bases, with 9 bases between the two germline ends. The germline gives CDR1 SGHAT, CDR2 FQNNGV. Assay: immunoSEQ multiplex PCR; the TCRdb copy retains only in-frame clones and omits some. The sample holds 75,000 to 100,000 clones, around 89% seen once. V is TRBV11-2 and J is TRBJ2-7, with D maybe TRBD2 (6 bases). This receptor was obtained from an adult in good health. Here the sequenced sample was peripheral blood, taken on day 0 of AZD1222 vaccination. CDR3 residues: CASSLEAGLSYEQYF. CDR3 nucleotide sequence: TGTGCCAGCAGCTTAGAAGCGGGTCTCTCCTACGAGCAGTACTTC.